This T cell receptor (beta chain) was captured in a study of T cell responses to AZD1222 COVID-19 vaccine. Study information: Pooling was applied to second doses at about 4 or about 12 weeks.

TCRdb keeps only in-frame clones here, not all; method: immunoSEQ multiplex PCR. The table lists over 85,000 clones, around 87% of them singletons, with roughly 9% in the top ten. Study-wide results and caveats: The study reported that nearly half of spike-specific TCRs target unmutated variant regions. Once two AZD1222 doses were given, Spike-specific TCR breadth and depth went up.

V lost 6 bases, J lost 7 bases, and 16 bases lay in between. There are 14 residues in the CDR3. CDR1 is MNHEY and CDR2 is SVGAGI in the germline V gene. Worth noting for this clone: As yet, its antigen is unknown.

This sample comprised peripheral blood, obtained on day 0 of AZD1222 vaccination. The chain recombines TRBV6-5 with TRBJ1-5, with a tentative D call TRBD1 (5 bases). The source is an adult in good health. CDR3: CASSPQGTSQPQHF. The DNA of the CDR3 is TGTGCCAGCAGCCCCCAGGGAACGAGCCAGCCCCAGCATTTT.